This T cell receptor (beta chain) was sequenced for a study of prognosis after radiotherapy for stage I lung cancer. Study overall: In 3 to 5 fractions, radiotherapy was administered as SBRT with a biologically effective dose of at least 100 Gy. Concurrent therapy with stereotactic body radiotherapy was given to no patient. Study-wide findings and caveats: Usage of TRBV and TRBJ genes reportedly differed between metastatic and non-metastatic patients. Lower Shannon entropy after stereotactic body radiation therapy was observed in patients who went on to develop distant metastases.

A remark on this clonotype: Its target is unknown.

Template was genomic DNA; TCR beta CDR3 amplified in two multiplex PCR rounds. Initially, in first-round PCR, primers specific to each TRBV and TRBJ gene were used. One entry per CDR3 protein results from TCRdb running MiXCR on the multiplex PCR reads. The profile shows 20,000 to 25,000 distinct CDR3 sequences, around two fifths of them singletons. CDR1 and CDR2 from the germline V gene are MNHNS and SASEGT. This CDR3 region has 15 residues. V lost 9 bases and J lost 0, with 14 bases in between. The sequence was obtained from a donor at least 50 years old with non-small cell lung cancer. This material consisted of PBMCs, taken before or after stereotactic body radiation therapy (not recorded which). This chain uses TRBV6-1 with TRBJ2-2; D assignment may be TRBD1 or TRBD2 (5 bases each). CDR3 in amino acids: CASTLRGANTGELFF. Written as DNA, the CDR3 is TGTGCCAGTACCCTGAGGGGTGCGAACACCGGGGAGCTGTTTTTT.